Listed below are T cell receptor beta chains from one sample, sequenced in a study of CD8 T cells in Susac syndrome. TCRdb re-derived calls from the immunoSEQ multiplex PCR reads in MiXCR, one entry per CDR3 protein. The sample has roughly 300,000 distinct CDR3 sequences; roughly 81% are singletons. The sequencing input was CD8+ T cells from PBMCs. Receptors originate from a human donor with multiple sclerosis. CDR3s include the opening cysteine and the closing phenylalanine or tryptophan. Fields, in order: CDR3 DNA, CDR3 protein, J gene, D gene, clone size, V gene. A D gene is named only where the DNA matches it firmly. Clone size is given for some rows only: seen once, a few or many times, or a class if the clone is expanded.

DNA: TGTGCCACCAGACCCGGAATCACTGAAGCTTTCTTT; CDR3: CATRPGITEAFF; J: TRBJ1-1; D: -; size: -; V: TRBV2
DNA: TGTGCAAGTCGCTCACCGGGACAGGGCAGTGAAAAACTGTTTTTT; CDR3: CASRSPGQGSEKLFF; J: TRBJ1-4; D: -; size: few; V: TRBV12-2
DNA: TGTGCCAGCAGCTTAGGACCGGGACGACCCCCCTACGAGCAGTACTTC; CDR3: CASSLGPGRPPYEQYF; J: TRBJ2-7; D: -; size: once; V: TRBV7-8
DNA: TGTGCCAGCAGCTTGTTAGGGACCCAAGAGACCCAGTACTTC; CDR3: CASSLLGTQETQYF; J: TRBJ2-5; D: -; size: -; V: TRBV7-9
DNA: TGTGCCAGCAGCTTGGGGGTAGCGGGGTCCTACAATGAGCAGTTCTTC; CDR3: CASSLGVAGSYNEQFF; J: TRBJ2-1; D: TRBD2; size: -; V: TRBV11-2
DNA: TGTGCCAGCTCTAGGACAAGCGCCTACGAGCAGTACTTC; CDR3: CASSRTSAYEQYF; J: TRBJ2-7; D: -; size: -; V: TRBV6-1
DNA: TGTGCCAGCAGTTTAGAGGGGCCACTGTCGTACGGAAACACCATATATTTT; CDR3: CASSLEGPLSYGNTIYF; J: TRBJ1-3; D: -; size: -; V: TRBV12-3/TRBV12-4
DNA: TGTGCCAGCAGTCCTCGGGTAGTGGCCGACAATGAGCAGTTCTTC; CDR3: CASSPRVVADNEQFF; J: TRBJ2-1; D: -; size: -; V: TRBV27
DNA: TGTGCCAGCAGTTTAAGCGGCGGGGACTACGAGCAGTACTTC; CDR3: CASSLSGGDYEQYF; J: TRBJ2-7; D: -; size: -; V: TRBV28
DNA: TGTGCCAGCAGTTTAGCGCGGGGGAACACTGAAGCTTTCTTT; CDR3: CASSLARGNTEAFF; J: TRBJ1-1; D: -; size: -; V: TRBV12-3/TRBV12-4
DNA: TGTGCCAGCAGTACCTTCAGGACTGGGGAAGAAGCTTTCTTT; CDR3: CASSTFRTGEEAFF; J: TRBJ1-1; D: -; size: -; V: TRBV27
DNA: TGCGCCAGCGCCTTAAGGGGATCAAATGAGCAGTTCTTC; CDR3: CASALRGSNEQFF; J: TRBJ2-1; D: -; size: -; V: TRBV4-1
DNA: TGCAGTGCCCCTAGCGGGAGTGGAGGAGAGACCCAGTACTTC; CDR3: CSAPSGSGGETQYF; J: TRBJ2-5; D: TRBD2; size: -; V: TRBV20-1
DNA: TGTGCCAGCAGGTCGGGGCCCCTCACAGATACGCAGTATTTT; CDR3: CASRSGPLTDTQYF; J: TRBJ2-3; D: -; size: -; V: TRBV28
DNA: TGTGCCAGCAGCTTAGCGCGAGGACCCCAAGAGACCCAGTACTTC; CDR3: CASSLARGPQETQYF; J: TRBJ2-5; D: -; size: few; V: TRBV7-9
DNA: TGTGCCAGTAGTATAGATCTAGGCACCGGGGAGCTGTTTTTT; CDR3: CASSIDLGTGELFF; J: TRBJ2-2; D: -; size: -; V: TRBV19
DNA: TGTGCCAGCGGCCTTTCTCACCTGGGTACCGCGAGAACAGATACGCAGTATTTT; CDR3: CASGLSHLGTARTDTQYF; J: TRBJ2-3; D: -; size: -; V: TRBV27
DNA: TGTGCCAGCAGCTTGGGTGAGCAGTTCTTC; CDR3: CASSLGEQFF; J: TRBJ2-1; D: -; size: -; V: TRBV28
DNA: TGTGCCAGTAGAGGGGGCCAGGGTGAGACCCAGTACTTC; CDR3: CASRGGQGETQYF; J: TRBJ2-5; D: TRBD1; size: -; V: TRBV19
DNA: TGTGCCAGCAGTTACAGGATAGACCCTTACAATGAGCAGTTCTTC; CDR3: CASSYRIDPYNEQFF; J: TRBJ2-1; D: -; size: -; V: TRBV6-5
DNA: TGTGCCAGCAGCCTAACAGGGACGGGCTCCTACGAGCAGTACTTC; CDR3: CASSLTGTGSYEQYF; J: TRBJ2-7; D: -; size: few; V: TRBV11-2
DNA: TGCAGTGCTAGAGAACTGGGAATTCAGTACTTC; CDR3: CSARELGIQYF; J: TRBJ2-4; D: -; size: -; V: TRBV20-1
DNA: TGTGCCTGGAGGAGGTGGACAGATACGCAGTATTTT; CDR3: CAWRRWTDTQYF; J: TRBJ2-3; D: -; size: once; V: TRBV30
DNA: TGTGCCAGCAGCTACAGGGACGGCACTGAAGCTTTCTTT; CDR3: CASSYRDGTEAFF; J: TRBJ1-1; D: -; size: -; V: TRBV6-5
DNA: TGTGCCAGCAGTGCTTCGACCGGCTCTGGAAACACCATATATTTT; CDR3: CASSASTGSGNTIYF; J: TRBJ1-3; D: -; size: -; V: TRBV28